What follows describes a single TCR beta chain. The antigen remains undetermined. The time point: newly diagnosed GD, antithyroid drugs for less than 3 months. TCR sequences were obtained from RNA taken from PBMCs. This CDR3 has 14 amino acids. V was cut by 5 bases and J by 4 bases, with 14 bases left in between. In germline, CDR1 is SGHVS, CDR2 FNYEAQ. The record originates from a study of regulatory T cells in long-lasting Graves disease. General study results and limits: Only a small sample size was used, which may have cut accuracy. Those with persistent disease had in common more public clonotypes (roughly 3,000) than new patients (approximately 970). When disease was persistent, TRBV28, TRBJ1-2 and TRBJ2-5 were the favored segments.

TCR beta libraries were built with iRepertoire HTBI primers and Arm-PCR of CDR3 regions. A single record per CDR3 protein comes from TCRdb applying MiXCR to the multiplex PCR reads. The sample has under 450,000 distinct CDR3 sequences; about 12% are singletons. These same data were also listed under a study on T cells in Graves' hyperthyroidism and ophthalmopathy. Per that paper: The primer set for the first-round RT-PCR of the TCR CDR3 was HTBI.

The chain carries TRBV7-6 and TRBJ1-1; D remains unclear. This TCR was recovered from a woman aged 18-29 years with Graves disease. Material: peripheral blood mononuclear cells (PBMCs), obtained at new diagnosis, from a patient treated with antithyroid drugs. In DNA form, the CDR3 reads TGTGCCAGCAGCCAAGTCCTTTGGGGCACTGAAGCTTTCTTT. This codes for CASSQVLWGTEAFF. Full variable domain (rest looked up from reference TRBV7-6 and TRBJ1-1): GAGVSQSPRYKVTKRGQDVALRCDPISGHVSLYWYRQALGQGPEFLTYFNYEAQQDKSGLPNDRFSAERPEGSISTLTIQRTEQRDSAMYRCASSQVLWGTEAFFGQGTRLTVV.